The 21 T cell receptor beta chains given below trace back to one sample, sequenced in a study of monozygotic twins with cystic fibrosis. Assay: immunoSEQ multiplex PCR; the TCRdb copy retains only in-frame clones and omits some. The sample contains some 10,000 clones, over 80% of which appear only once. Sequenced: blood. The receptor set was obtained from a boy between 2 and 10 years old with cystic fibrosis.

DNA for the CDR3: TGTGCCAGCACCCCGCCGGGTAGTGTAAATGAGCAGTTCTTC. Encoded protein: CASTPPGSVNEQFF. The rearrangement links TRBV7-9 to TRBJ2-1; D remains unclear. This CDR3 is 14 amino acids long. Germline CDR1 SEHNR, CDR2 FQNEAQ (reference sequence). V was shortened by 7 bases and J by 7 bases, with 17 bases between the two germline ends.

CDR3: CASSLDPGGGREKLFF. The DNA for the CDR3 is TGTGCCAGCAGCTTAGACCCTGGGGGGGGTAGGGAAAAACTGTTTTTT. The rearrangement links TRBV7-8 to TRBJ1-4; D possibly corresponds to TRBD1 (5 bases). The V end was cut by 1 base, the J end by 8 bases, with 17 bases between. The CDR3 spans 16 residues. Per the germline V gene, CDR1 is SGHVS and CDR2 is FQNEAQ.

The rearrangement uses TRBV29-1 and TRBJ1-1; a weak D match, TRBD1 (6 bases). The ends were cut back, 6 bases at V and 2 bases at J, with 13 bases in the middle. The V gene's germline CDR1 is SQVTM and CDR2 ANQGSEA. CDR3 length equals 13 residues. Here the CDR3 reads CSVGGQLNTEAFF. The CDR3 DNA sequence: TGCAGCGTGGGCGGACAGCTCAACACTGAAGCTTTCTTT.

This chain's CDR3 is CASSYSGGGRYEQYV. The CDR3 nucleotides are TGTGCCAGCAGTTACTCGGGGGGGGGCCGATACGAGCAGTACGTC. The rearrangement uses TRBV6-6 and TRBJ2-7; D possibly corresponds to TRBD2 (7 bases). Trimming removed 0 bases at V and 4 bases at J, with 13 bases between. The CDR3 is 15 residues long. Germline assignment: CDR1 MNHNY and CDR2 SVGAGI (reference sequence).

The chain recombines TRBV7-2 with TRBJ2-2, with TRBD2 identical over 7 bases. V lost 5 bases and J lost 4; bases outside the gene matches: 7. Germline CDR1 and CDR2: SGHTA and FQGNSA. This CDR3 comprises 15 residues. The CDR3 spells CASSRPGRGTGELFF. The CDR3 DNA reads TGTGCCAGCAGCCGCCCGGGGAGGGGCACCGGGGAGCTGTTTTTT.

This clone was counted a single time. J is TRBJ2-7 and V is TRBV5-4; TRBD1 matches at 11 bases. Germline CDR1 reads SGHNT; CDR2 reads YYREEE (reference sequence). The V gene end was trimmed by 1 base and the J gene end by 6 bases; junction bases not matched to a gene: 3. The CDR3 is made up of 14 amino acids. CDR3 loop: CASSLPDRGREQYV. The CDR3 bases are TGTGCCAGCAGCTTGCCGGACAGGGGGCGCGAGCAGTACGTC.

The rearrangement links TRBV14 to TRBJ2-3; D is undetermined. CDR3 length equals 14 residues. V was clipped by 4 bases and J by 2 bases, with 10 bases between them. Per germline, CDR1 SGHDN and CDR2 FVKESK. The DNA of the CDR3 is TGTGCCAGCAGCCGAGTATCCGCCACAGATACGCAGTATTTT. It translates to CASSRVSATDTQYF.

The CDR3 region is CASSLEGAALQFF. DNA of the CDR3: TGTGCCAGCAGCTTAGAAGGGGCGGCTCTACAGTTCTTC. The chain uses TRBV11-2 and TRBJ2-1, with a possible D match to TRBD1 (5 bases). CDR1 and CDR2 from the germline V gene are SGHAT and FQNNGV. Trimming removed 0 bases at V and 13 bases at J, with 13 bases between. The CDR3 totals 13 residues. Using reference TRBV11-2 and TRBJ2-1 for the parts outside the CDR3, the full variable domain is EAGVAQSPRYKIIEKRQSVAFWCNPISGHATLYWYQQILGQGPKLLIQFQNNGVVDDSQLPKDRFSAERLKGVDSTLKIQPAKLEDSAVYLCASSLEGAALQFFGPGTRLTVL.

The rearrangement uses TRBV6-1 and TRBJ2-7; tentatively, D is TRBD1 or TRBD2 (5 bases each). Germline CDR1 MNHNS, CDR2 SASEGT. This CDR3 has 14 amino acids. Trimming took off 4 bases at V and 0 bases at J, with 10 bases between the two ends. The CDR3 nucleotides read TGTGCCAGCAGTGGGCTCGGGGCCTCCTACGAGCAGTACTTC. This gives the protein CASSGLGASYEQYF.

This CDR3 is CASSQNHRDTSYEQYF. The CDR3 DNA reads as TGCGCCAGCAGCCAAAACCACCGGGACACATCCTACGAGCAGTACTTC. This chain connects TRBV4-3 to TRBJ2-7, with D perhaps TRBD1 (6 bases). The CDR3 length is 16 residues. Germline V lookup: CDR1 LGHNA, CDR2 YSLEER. V was pared by 2 bases and J by 1 base, with 15 bases between.

This clone was observed a handful of times. In the same sample, other DNA sequences code for this CDR3. DNA for the CDR3: TGCGCCAGCAGCCAACAACAGGGTGCGAACACTGAAGCTTTCTTT. Residues: CASSQQQGANTEAFF. The gene calls are TRBV4-1 and TRBJ1-1, with D tentatively TRBD1 (6 bases). Between the trimmed V and J ends, which lost 2 bases and 1 base, there was a span of 11 bases. Germline-derived CDR1 and CDR2 are MGHRA and YSYEKL. The CDR3 is made up of 15 amino acids.

This clone turned up a few times. V is TRBV20-1 and J is TRBJ1-1; D call uncertain. V shed 3 bases and J shed 10 bases, with 12 bases lying between them. The CDR3 spans 11 residues. CDR1 and CDR2 from the germline V gene are DFQATT and SNEGSKA (reference sequence). The CDR3, as DNA: TGCAGTGCTAGCGTCGGGGTGTCAGCTTTCTTT. Residues: CSASVGVSAFF.

The chain is built from TRBV6-1 and TRBJ2-7; TRBD1 aligns across 7 bases. V dropped 2 bases and J dropped 2; count of bases not matched to a gene: 6. The germline CDR1 and CDR2 sequences are MNHNS and SASEGT. The CDR3 has 15 amino acids. The CDR3, as DNA: TGTGCCAGCAGTGAACGGGTAGGGGGCCCCTACGAGCAGTACTTC. Protein product: CASSERVGGPYEQYF.

The chain uses TRBV30 and TRBJ2-1, with TRBD1 matching over 10 bases. Germline V lookup: CDR1 GTSNPN, CDR2 SVGIG (reference sequence). J lost 0 bases, V lost 5 bases, and 7 bases had no gene match. The CDR3 loop spans 16 amino acids. For the CDR3, the DNA is TGTGCCTGGGAAGGTGGGACAGGGGACTCCTACAATGAGCAGTTCTTC. As protein: CAWEGGTGDSYNEQFF. Variable domain in full (rest from reference TRBV30 and TRBJ2-1): SQTIHQWPATLVQPVGSPLSLECTVEGTSNPNLYWYRQAAGRGLQLLFYSVGIGQISSEVPQNLSASRPQDRQFILSSKKLLLSDSGFYLCAWEGGTGDSYNEQFFGPGTRLTVL.

V is TRBV19 and J is TRBJ1-5; D remains ambiguous. This CDR3 region has 12 residues. In germline, CDR1 is LNHDA, CDR2 SQIVND (reference sequence). Between the trimmed V and J ends, which lost 3 bases and 2 bases, there was a span of 2 bases. This CDR3 is CASSMGNQPQHF. The CDR3 DNA reads as TGTGCCAGTAGTATGGGCAATCAGCCCCAGCATTTT.

CDR3 loop: CAHKGLAGGASSYNEQFF. The DNA for the CDR3 is TGTGCTCATAAGGGACTAGCGGGGGGGGCTAGCTCCTACAATGAGCAGTTCTTC. The chain links TRBV30 to TRBJ2-1, with 16 nucleotides matching TRBD2. The germline V gene has CDR1 GTSNPN and CDR2 SVGIG (reference sequence). CDR3 size: 18 residues.

The gene calls are TRBV30 and TRBJ1-2, with 9 bases identical to TRBD1. The ends lost 1 base at V and 8 bases at J; junction bases unmatched: 17. Germline CDR1 reads GTSNPN; CDR2 reads SVGIG (reference sequence). This CDR3 is built from 17 residues. The CDR3 sequence is CAWSEAGTGSFYRGYTF. The CDR3 DNA reads TGTGCCTGGAGTGAGGCCGGGACAGGGTCCTTCTATCGGGGCTACACCTTC.

V usage is TRBV6-5 and J usage is TRBJ2-7; D is ambiguous. Trimming left V 11 bases short and J 4 bases short, with 12 bases between. Germline-derived CDR1 and CDR2 are MNHEY and SVGAGI. The CDR3 runs 11 residues. CDR3 coding DNA: TGTGCCCTCTGGACCGCTTACGAGCAGTACGTC. Its translation: CALWTAYEQYV.

This clone was observed a single time. The chain carries TRBV11-2 and TRBJ1-1; the D gene is possibly TRBD1 (5 bases). V was trimmed by 4 bases and J by 4 bases, leaving 28 bases between them. The CDR3 extends over 19 amino acids. The germline gives CDR1 SGHAT, CDR2 FQNNGV. Here the CDR3 reads CASSSSLPGLPSRGTEAFF. For the CDR3, the DNA is TGTGCCAGCAGCTCATCACTGCCGGGACTACCTTCCCGCGGCACTGAAGCTTTCTTT.

This sequence joins TRBV13 and TRBJ2-3, with D possibly matching TRBD2 (5 bases). The V end was cut by 3 bases, the J end by 3 bases, with 16 bases between. From germline, CDR1 is PRHDT and CDR2 FYEKMQ (reference sequence). The CDR3 sequence is 16 residues long. CDR3 nucleotide sequence: TGTGCCAGCAGCTTCGGGGAGCCTAAGGATACAGATACGCAGTATTTT. It is translated as CASSFGEPKDTDTQYF.

The CDR3: CASSLGEWASGPPETQETQYF. CDR3 in DNA: TGTGCCAGCAGCTTAGGCGAGTGGGCTAGCGGGCCGCCGGAAACACAAGAGACCCAGTACTTC. J is TRBJ2-5 and V is TRBV13; 8 bases map to TRBD2. Per germline, CDR1 PRHDT and CDR2 FYEKMQ (reference sequence). The CDR3 runs 21 residues. V gave up 0 bases and J gave up 2 bases; unmatched junction bases: 20.